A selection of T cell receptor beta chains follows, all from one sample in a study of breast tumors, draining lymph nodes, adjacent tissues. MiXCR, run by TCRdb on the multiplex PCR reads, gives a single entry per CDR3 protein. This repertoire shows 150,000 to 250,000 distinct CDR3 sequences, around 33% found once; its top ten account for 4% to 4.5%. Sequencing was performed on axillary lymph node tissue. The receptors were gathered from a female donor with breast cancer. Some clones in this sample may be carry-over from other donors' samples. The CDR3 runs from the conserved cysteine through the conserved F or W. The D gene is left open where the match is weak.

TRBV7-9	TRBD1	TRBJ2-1	CASSGSGTGHNEQFF
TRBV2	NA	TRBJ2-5	CASTKGWTGEETQYF
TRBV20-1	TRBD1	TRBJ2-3	CSAFIQGPTDTRYF
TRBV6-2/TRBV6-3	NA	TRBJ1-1	CASSYAQYRVQTEAFF
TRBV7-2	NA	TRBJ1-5	CASSANPGYGQPQHF
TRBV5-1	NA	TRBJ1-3	CASSLYRSDSGNTIYF
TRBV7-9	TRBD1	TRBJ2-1	CASSRTGGSSYNEQFF
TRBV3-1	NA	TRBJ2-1	CASSPPAMKFF
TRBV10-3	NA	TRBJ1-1	CAISGRGINTEAFF
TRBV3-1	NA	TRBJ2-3	CASSQDVGGPADTQYF
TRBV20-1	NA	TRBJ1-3	CSARDAGISGNTIYF
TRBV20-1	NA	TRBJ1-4	CSASSWGDEKLFF
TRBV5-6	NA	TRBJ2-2	CASSSYREQNTGELFF
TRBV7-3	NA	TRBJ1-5	CASSLSTGGNNQPQHF
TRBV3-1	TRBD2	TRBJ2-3	CASSQVLAVSTDTQYF
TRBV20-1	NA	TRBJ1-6	CSAPGTGRQSPLHF
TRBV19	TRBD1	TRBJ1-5	CASSASDRVWSQPQHF
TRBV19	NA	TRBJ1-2	CASQVPSSHGYTF
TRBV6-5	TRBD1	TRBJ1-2	CASSYRGKYYGYTF
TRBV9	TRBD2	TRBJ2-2	CASSLNFAGDTGELFF
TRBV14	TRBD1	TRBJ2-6	CASSLLTGERPMSSGANVLTF
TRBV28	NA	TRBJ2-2	CASSLRGTGELFF
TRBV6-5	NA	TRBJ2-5	CASSYQASAETQYF
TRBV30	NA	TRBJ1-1	CAWRDSLNTEAFF
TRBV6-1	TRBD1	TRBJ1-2	CASSTDRDYGYTF
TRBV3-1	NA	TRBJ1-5	CASSLTDYEQGNQPQHF
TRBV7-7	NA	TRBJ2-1	CASSFGRDDEQFF
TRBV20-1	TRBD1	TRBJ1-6	CSARERTGGGDSPLHF
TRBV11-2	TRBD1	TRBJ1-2	CASSLDQGADGYTF
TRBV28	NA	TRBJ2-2	CASRRTGINTGELFF
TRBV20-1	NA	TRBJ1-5	CSVGPLPARVGNQPQHF
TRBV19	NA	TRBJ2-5	CASSNVETQYF
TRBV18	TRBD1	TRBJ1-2	CASSPRDRPNYGYTF
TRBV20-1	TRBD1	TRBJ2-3	CSASTGGDTDTQYF
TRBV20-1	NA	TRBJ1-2	CSAEGGTEGYGYTF